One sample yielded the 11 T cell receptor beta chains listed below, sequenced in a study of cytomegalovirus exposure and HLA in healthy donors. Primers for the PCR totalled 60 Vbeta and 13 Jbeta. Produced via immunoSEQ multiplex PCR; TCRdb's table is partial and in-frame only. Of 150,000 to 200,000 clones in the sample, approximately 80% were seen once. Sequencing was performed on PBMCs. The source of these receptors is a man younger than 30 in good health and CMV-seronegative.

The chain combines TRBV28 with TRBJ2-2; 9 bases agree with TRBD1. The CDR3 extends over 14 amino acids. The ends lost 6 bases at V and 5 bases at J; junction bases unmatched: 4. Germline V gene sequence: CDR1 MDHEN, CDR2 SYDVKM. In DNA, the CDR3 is TGTGCCAGCAGGCGACAGGGGGGGACCGGGGAGCTGTTTTTT. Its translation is CASRRQGGTGELFF. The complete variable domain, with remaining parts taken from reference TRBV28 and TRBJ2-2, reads DVKVTQSSRYLVKRTGEKVFLECVQDMDHENMFWYRQDPGLGLRLIYFSYDVKMKEKGDIPEGYSVSREKKERFSLILESASTNQTSMYLCASRRQGGTGELFFGEGSRLTVL.

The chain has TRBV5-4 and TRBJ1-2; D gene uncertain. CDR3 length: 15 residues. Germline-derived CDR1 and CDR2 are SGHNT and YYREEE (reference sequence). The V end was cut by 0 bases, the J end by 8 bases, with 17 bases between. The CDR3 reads CASSLEFRGENGYTF. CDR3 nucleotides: TGTGCCAGCAGCTTGGAGTTTCGGGGAGAAAACGGCTACACCTTC.

The CDR3 region is CASRHPTGHLEQYF. Written as DNA, the CDR3 is TGTGCCAGCAGACATCCGACAGGCCATCTCGAGCAGTACTTC. The V call is TRBV28, the J call TRBJ2-7; possibly TRBD1 for D (6 bases). Germline V CDR1 and CDR2: MDHEN, SYDVKM. CDR3 length equals 14 residues. V lost 6 bases and J lost 6, with 18 bases in between.

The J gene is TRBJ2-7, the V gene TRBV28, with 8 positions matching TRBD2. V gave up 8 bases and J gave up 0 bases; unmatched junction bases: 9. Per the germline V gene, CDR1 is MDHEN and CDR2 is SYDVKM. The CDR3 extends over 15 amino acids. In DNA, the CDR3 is TGTGCCAGCGACTCAACCGGGACTAGCTCCTACGAGCAGTACTTC. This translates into CASDSTGTSSYEQYF.

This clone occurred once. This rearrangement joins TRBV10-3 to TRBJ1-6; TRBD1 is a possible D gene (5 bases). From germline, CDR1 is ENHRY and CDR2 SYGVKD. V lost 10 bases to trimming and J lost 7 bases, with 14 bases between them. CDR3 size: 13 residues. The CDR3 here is CASQAGENSPLHF. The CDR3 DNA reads TGTGCCAGCCAAGCGGGGGAGAATTCACCCCTCCACTTT.

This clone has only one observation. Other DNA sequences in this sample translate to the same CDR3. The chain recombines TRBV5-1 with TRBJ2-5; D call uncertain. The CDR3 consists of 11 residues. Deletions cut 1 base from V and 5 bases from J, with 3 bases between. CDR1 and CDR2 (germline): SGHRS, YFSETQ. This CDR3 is CASSLRETQYF. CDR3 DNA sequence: TGCGCCAGCAGCTTGCGGGAGACCCAGTACTTC.

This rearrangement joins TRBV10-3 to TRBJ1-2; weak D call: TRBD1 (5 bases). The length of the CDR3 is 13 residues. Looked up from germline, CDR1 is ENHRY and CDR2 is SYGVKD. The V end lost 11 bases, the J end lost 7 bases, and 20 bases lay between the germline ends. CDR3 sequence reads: CASRTGDWAGYTF. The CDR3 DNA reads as TGTGCCTCTAGGACGGGGGATTGGGCTGGCTACACCTTC.

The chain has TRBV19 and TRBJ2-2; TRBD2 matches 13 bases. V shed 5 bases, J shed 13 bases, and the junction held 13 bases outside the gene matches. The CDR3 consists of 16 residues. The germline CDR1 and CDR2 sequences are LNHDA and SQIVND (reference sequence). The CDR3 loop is CASSAGLAGPGVGLFF. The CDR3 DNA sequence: TGTGCCAGTAGTGCGGGACTAGCGGGGCCCGGGGTCGGGCTGTTTTTT. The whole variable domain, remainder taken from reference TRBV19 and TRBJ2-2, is DGGITQSPKYLFRKEGQNVTLSCEQNLNHDAMYWYRQDPGQGLRLIYYSQIVNDFQKGDIAEGYSVSREKKESFPLTVTSAQKNPTAFYLCASSAGLAGPGVGLFFGEGSRLTVL.

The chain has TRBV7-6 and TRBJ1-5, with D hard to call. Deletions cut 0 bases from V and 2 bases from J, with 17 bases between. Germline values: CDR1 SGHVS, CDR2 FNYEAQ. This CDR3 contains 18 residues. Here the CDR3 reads CASSLAEGWGLGNQPQHF. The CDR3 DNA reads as TGTGCCAGCAGCTTAGCCGAGGGATGGGGTCTGGGCAATCAGCCCCAGCATTTT.

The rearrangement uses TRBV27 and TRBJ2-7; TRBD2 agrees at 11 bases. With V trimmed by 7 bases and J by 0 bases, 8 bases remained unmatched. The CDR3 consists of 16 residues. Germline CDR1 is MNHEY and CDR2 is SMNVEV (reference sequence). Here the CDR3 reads CASKASGRTSSYEQYF. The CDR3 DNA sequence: TGTGCCAGCAAGGCTAGCGGGAGGACTAGCTCCTACGAGCAGTACTTC.

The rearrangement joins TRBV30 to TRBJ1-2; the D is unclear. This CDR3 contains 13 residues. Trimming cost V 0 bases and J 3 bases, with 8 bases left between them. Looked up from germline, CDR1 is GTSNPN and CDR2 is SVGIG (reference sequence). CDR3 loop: CAWSVRRDYGYTF. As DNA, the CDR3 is TGTGCCTGGAGTGTAAGACGGGACTATGGCTACACCTTC.